This record concerns one T cell receptor (beta chain) sequence. No antigen is known for it. TCRdb keeps only in-frame clones here, not all; method: immunoSEQ multiplex PCR. The table includes approximately 6,700 clones, around 93% detected once. This sample is drawn from a study of T cell repertoires in ileal Crohn's disease. Trimming removed 3 bases from V and 6 bases from J; junction bases left unmatched: 8. CDR3 length equals 15 residues. Germline loops: CDR1 LNHDA, CDR2 SQIVND (reference sequence). Study-wide findings and caveats: Active smokers at surgery had more clonal expansions than non-smokers.

This clonotype originated in an adult with Crohn's disease. Material for sequencing was ileal tissue. This chain links TRBV19 with TRBJ2-5; TRBD1 aligns across 9 bases. The CDR3 bases are TGTGCCAGTAGTATTGTTGGGACAGGGTTGCAGACCCAGTACTTC. The encoded protein is CASSIVGTGLQTQYF.